This T cell receptor (beta chain) was sequenced in a study of T cell changes during pregnancy in multiple sclerosis. Germline V gene lookup returns CDR1 MNHNS and CDR2 SASEGT. The germline V and J ends were trimmed by 3 bases and 5 bases, with 16 bases remaining between them. This CDR3 comprises 15 residues. Generated by immunoSEQ multiplex PCR, the TCRdb table keeps only in-frame clones and is missing some. The sample consists of fewer than 70,000 clones, around 90% of them appearing once. Material: peripheral blood, obtained in the third trimester of pregnancy. The TCR originated in a female donor with multiple sclerosis, enrolled in a pregnancy study. This chain joins TRBV6-1 and TRBJ1-1; D is ambiguous. Written as DNA, the CDR3 is TGTGCCAGCAGTGAGGCCCCTTCTGTTTGGACTGAAGCTTTCTTT. This gives the protein CASSEAPSVWTEAFF.